This T cell receptor beta chain was found in a study of cytotoxic CD8 clonotypes in ibrutinib-treated CLL. General observations from the study: Baseline levels were approached again at progression, after clonality had risen at ibrutinib response. Sustained-remission patients were sampled at different times than progressing patients were.

In the case of this clone: Its antigen is unknown.

Assay used: immunoSEQ multiplex PCR; TCRdb lists only in-frame clones, some missing. The table shows roughly 330,000 clones, with roughly two thirds occurring only once. Material: PBMCs, obtained after 36 months of ibrutinib treatment. This receptor was taken from a human donor with chronic lymphocytic leukemia.

The CDR3 protein is CASSLILAGGPSDTQYF. CDR3 nucleotide sequence: TGTGCCAGCAGCTTAATTTTAGCGGGAGGGCCGTCGGATACGCAGTATTTT. The J gene is TRBJ2-3, the V gene TRBV7-6, with TRBD2 identical over 11 bases. CDR1 SGHVS and CDR2 FNYEAQ come from the germline V gene. Losses at the gene ends were 2 bases for V and 6 bases for J; bases not matched to a gene: 10. The CDR3 extends over 17 amino acids.